This is a list of T cell receptor beta chains from one sample in a study of T cells in Graves' hyperthyroidism and ophthalmopathy. TCRdb redid the calling of the multiplex PCR reads with MiXCR, one entry per CDR3 protein. The sample lists 650,000 to 700,000 distinct CDR3 sequences; around a sixth were seen once. Material: blood. The receptors were gathered from a man aged 45 to 65 with Graves' hyperthyroidism. CDR3s include the opening cysteine and the closing phenylalanine or tryptophan. Each record gives: V gene, D gene, clone size, J gene, CDR3 DNA, CDR3 protein. The D gene is left open where the match is weak. Clone size is stated in some rows and not others, as once, few, many or a class when expanded.

TRBV18,-,many,TRBJ2-1,TGTGCCAGCACCCACACAGGAAGAATGGAGCAGTTCTTC,CASTHTGRMEQFF
TRBV5-5,-,-,TRBJ2-7,TGTGCCAGCAGCTTAAGGGACTCAATTTACGAGCAGTACTTC,CASSLRDSIYEQYF
TRBV6-5,TRBD2,many,TRBJ2-5,TGTGCCAGCAGTTACTCTTTCGCGGGGCTAGCGGGAAGCAAGACCCAGTACTTC,CASSYSFAGLAGSKTQYF
TRBV20-1,TRBD1,few,TRBJ1-2,TGCAGTGCAAGGACAGGGGCGTATGGCTACACCTTC,CSARTGAYGYTF
TRBV3-1,-,few,TRBJ1-2,TGTGCCAGCAGCCATGAGGGGAACTATGGCTACACCTTC,CASSHEGNYGYTF
TRBV20-1,TRBD1,many,TRBJ2-2,TGCAGTGCTGCCCGCCCCGGGACAGGGATAACCGGGGAGCTGTTTTTT,CSAARPGTGITGELFF
TRBV2,TRBD2,many,TRBJ2-3,TGTGCCAGCAGAGAACTAGCGGGAGTGGCAGATACGCAGTATTTT,CASRELAGVADTQYF
TRBV20-1,-,-,TRBJ2-7,TGCAGTGCTAGAGGGACAGTCTACGAGCAGTACTTC,CSARGTVYEQYF
TRBV10-2,-,many,TRBJ1-1,TGCGCCAGCCTCCTGAAATGGAGCGGTGAAGCTTTCTTT,CASLLKWSGEAFF
TRBV29-1,TRBD2,-,TRBJ2-1,TGCAGCGTTGAAACCGGGACTAGCGGGAGATTCGGCCATGAGCAGTTCTTC,CSVETGTSGRFGHEQFF
TRBV20-1,-,-,TRBJ2-7,TGCAGTGCTAGCTCAGAGGGCCTCCGCGCCGAGCAGTACTTC,CSASSEGLRAEQYF
TRBV28,TRBD1,-,TRBJ1-5,TGTGCCAGCAGTTTCGGGACAGGGGTATTTGGCAATCAGCCCCAGCATTTT,CASSFGTGVFGNQPQHF
TRBV6-6,-,many,TRBJ2-5,TGTGCCAGCAGTTACTCAAGCAGGGGAGAGACCCAGTACTTC,CASSYSSRGETQYF
TRBV10-3,-,-,TRBJ1-5,TGTGCCATCAGTGAGTCCTCTGGCGGAAACAATCAGCCCCAGCATTTT,CAISESSGGNNQPQHF
TRBV12-3/TRBV12-4,-,few,TRBJ2-1,TGTGCCAGCAGTTTGTCGGGTAGAGATGAGCAGTTCTTC,CASSLSGRDEQFF
TRBV5-1,TRBD1,many,TRBJ1-6,TGCGCCAGCAGCCCGGACAGGGGGAAGAGAGCCCTCCACTTT,CASSPDRGKRALHF
TRBV7-3,-,many,TRBJ1-1,TGTGCCAGCAGCTTAACTGGGATGAAGAACACTGAAGCTTTCTTT,CASSLTGMKNTEAFF
TRBV10-3,TRBD1,many,TRBJ2-5,TGTGCCATCAGTGAAGTCCAGGGGGTGAGAGAGACCCAGTACTTC,CAISEVQGVRETQYF
TRBV19,-,-,TRBJ1-1,TGTGCCAGTAGTTCCACTCTGGGGATGAACACTGAAGCTTTCTTT,CASSSTLGMNTEAFF
TRBV7-9,-,few,TRBJ2-1,TGTGCCAGCAGCTTAGGGGACGAGGAGTTCTTC,CASSLGDEEFF
TRBV12-3/TRBV12-4,-,many,TRBJ1-1,TGTGCCAGCAGCTTTAGCGCAGGGGCGGGCACTGAAGCTTTCTTT,CASSFSAGAGTEAFF
TRBV19,-,many,TRBJ2-7,TGTGCCAGTAGTCCAACGAGCCAATCTCACGAGCAGTACTTC,CASSPTSQSHEQYF
TRBV6-5,-,many,TRBJ2-7,TGTGCCAGCAGTTATGGGGCTGGGCCCTACGAGCAGTACTTC,CASSYGAGPYEQYF
TRBV28,TRBD2,-,TRBJ2-1,TGTGCCAGCAGATCGGGACTAGCGGGGCTCAATGAGCAGTTCTTC,CASRSGLAGLNEQFF
TRBV27,TRBD2,-,TRBJ2-2,TGTGCCAGCAGTAGCCCCGGGGGGGGGACCGGGGAGCTGTTTTTT,CASSSPGGGTGELFF
TRBV6-1,-,-,TRBJ2-3,TGTGCCAGCAGCCGAGAGTCCCCGGGGGGCACAGATACGCAGTATTTT,CASSRESPGGTDTQYF
TRBV29-1,-,few,TRBJ1-1,TGCAGCGTTGAAGTTTGGTCGGGCATTAAGAGAGCTTTCTTT,CSVEVWSGIKRAFF
TRBV18,TRBD2,few,TRBJ2-1,TGTGCCAGCTCACCACCTGCCGGGACTAGATCCTACAATGAGCAGTTCTTC,CASSPPAGTRSYNEQFF
TRBV5-1,-,many,TRBJ2-5,TGCGCCAGCAGCTTCGGTACAGGCGATTCCCAAGAGACCCAGTACTTC,CASSFGTGDSQETQYF
TRBV28,-,-,TRBJ2-5,TGTGCCAGCAGTTTACCCGTAGGGTCAGGAGAGACCCAGTACTTC,CASSLPVGSGETQYF
TRBV20-1,TRBD2,-,TRBJ2-5,TGCAGTGCTGCCGACGTTAGCGGGAGGACCCAAGAGACCCAGTACTTC,CSAADVSGRTQETQYF
TRBV27,TRBD1,-,TRBJ2-7,TGTGCCAGCAGTAAGACACAGGGGGCTTTGGTCTACGAGCAGTACTTC,CASSKTQGALVYEQYF
TRBV28,-,many,TRBJ2-5,TGTGCCAGCAGTTTGGACCACAGGGTTCAGTACTTC,CASSLDHRVQYF
TRBV4-1,TRBD1,many,TRBJ2-5,TGCGCCAGCAGCCAAATAAGACAGGGGGCGGGAGAGACCCAGTACTTC,CASSQIRQGAGETQYF
TRBV28,TRBD1,few,TRBJ1-4,TGTGCCAGCTTCGGGACAGGGGTAGAAAAACTGTTTTTT,CASFGTGVEKLFF
TRBV27,-,-,TRBJ2-7,TGTGCCAGCAGTTTAAGGAGCAGTTGGGAGCAGTACTTC,CASSLRSSWEQYF
TRBV19,-,-,TRBJ2-7,TGTGCCAGTACAGCGGGTCGAACCTACGAGCAGTACTTC,CASTAGRTYEQYF
TRBV6-5,-,many,TRBJ2-1,TGTGCCAGCAGTTACGGGCAGAGGGACTACAATGAGCAGTTCTTC,CASSYGQRDYNEQFF
TRBV29-1,TRBD2,-,TRBJ2-7,TGCAGCGTCTACGGGACTAGCTCCTACGAGCAGTACTTC,CSVYGTSSYEQYF
TRBV19,-,-,TRBJ1-5,TGTGCCAGTAGTATATTCAGGGAGAGCGATCAGCCCCAGCATTTT,CASSIFRESDQPQHF
TRBV18,-,few,TRBJ2-2,TGTGCCAGCTCACCCCCGTCGATTGATAGCGGGGAGCTGTTTTTT,CASSPPSIDSGELFF
TRBV24-1,-,few,TRBJ1-2,TGTGCCACCAGTGATCATACCGGGACATTTTTGATGGATGGCTACACCTTC,CATSDHTGTFLMDGYTF
TRBV20-1,-,few,TRBJ2-2,TGCAGTGCTAAACGAATACAGAGACTAGTGAACACCGGGGAGCTGTTTTTT,CSAKRIQRLVNTGELFF
TRBV19,-,few,TRBJ2-2,TGTGCCAGTGCGATATTTGAGAACACCGGGGAGCTGTTTTTT,CASAIFENTGELFF
TRBV11-1,TRBD2,many,TRBJ2-7,TGTGCCAGCAGCTTACTTATAGCGGGGGAATCCTACGAGCAGTACTTC,CASSLLIAGESYEQYF
TRBV20-1,TRBD1,many,TRBJ2-3,TGCAGTGCTAGAGATGGCAGGGGGACAGATACGCAGTATTTT,CSARDGRGTDTQYF